These T cell receptor beta chains were read from a single sample in a study of PD-1 blockade in classical Hodgkin lymphoma. The assay was immunoSEQ multiplex PCR, and TCRdb's table has in-frame clones only and misses some. The repertoire holds around 25,000 clones, with about 72% as singletons. The starting material was peripheral blood mononuclear cells (PBMCs), obtained before the fourth cycle of nivolumab. These receptors all come from a human donor with classical Hodgkin lymphoma. The CDR3 runs from the conserved cysteine through the conserved F or W. A D gene is named only where the DNA matches it firmly. Clone sizes are given selectively: once, few, many, or a class where the clone is expanded.

CDR3aa | j_gene | v_gene | abundance | d_gene
CASSPDGIFPEAFF | TRBJ1-1 | TRBV7-2 | - | -
CASSETTDPAYEQYF | TRBJ2-7 | TRBV6-1 | few | -
CASSFQGYNEQFF | TRBJ2-1 | TRBV6-6 | - | -
CASSQAAQGYYGYTF | TRBJ1-2 | TRBV4-3 | few | -
CASSSYLGGMDTGELFF | TRBJ2-2 | TRBV28 | - | -
CASSKGNTEAFF | TRBJ1-1 | TRBV10-2 | few | -
CASSPGLAAEQYF | TRBJ2-7 | TRBV18 | - | TRBD2
CASSVSVPEAFF | TRBJ1-1 | TRBV28 | - | -
CASSLLPGQGSEQYF | TRBJ2-7 | TRBV27 | - | TRBD1
CASSFRRTGDSYEQYF | TRBJ2-7 | TRBV11-2 | - | TRBD1
CSVTVSSYNEQFF | TRBJ2-1 | TRBV29-1 | - | -
CASSPTWGGAVSGANVLTF | TRBJ2-6 | TRBV7-2 | - | TRBD2
CASSVQGVNTIYF | TRBJ1-3 | TRBV7-2 | - | TRBD1
CAWSVILGIADNTQYF | TRBJ2-5 | TRBV30 | few | -
CASSSPLWTHEQFF | TRBJ2-1 | TRBV7-2 | - | -
CSAGGVQGGETQYF | TRBJ2-5 | TRBV29-1 | - | TRBD2
CASSLMGGGTGELFF | TRBJ2-2 | TRBV5-4 | - | -
CASSPWGSGGETQYF | TRBJ2-5 | TRBV7-2 | - | TRBD2
CASSRFTSGGPNTGELFF | TRBJ2-2 | TRBV18 | - | TRBD2
CASRTLAGGRTGELFF | TRBJ2-2 | TRBV11-2 | - | TRBD2
CASSHYSLGETQYF | TRBJ2-5 | TRBV7-9 | - | -
CASRRDGSMREKLFF | TRBJ1-4 | TRBV6-6 | - | -
CASSYGGGTTYEQYF | TRBJ2-7 | TRBV6-5 | - | TRBD2
CASSLGTDTQYF | TRBJ2-3 | TRBV7-2 | - | -
CAISGTEIYEQYF | TRBJ2-7 | TRBV10-3 | - | -
CASSLASNPSGNTIYF | TRBJ1-3 | TRBV7-9 | - | -
CASSQEPRTNSNQPQHF | TRBJ1-5 | TRBV4-1 | - | -
CAWSESTAVYEQYF | TRBJ2-7 | TRBV30 | - | -
CASSPVEGNTIYF | TRBJ1-3 | TRBV7-2 | - | -
CASSLRTGGYTGELFF | TRBJ2-2 | TRBV19 | - | TRBD1
CASSLVSGKQETQYF | TRBJ2-5 | TRBV27 | - | -
CASSELRDKETQYF | TRBJ2-5 | TRBV2 | - | -
CASSLLVAGGTDTQYF | TRBJ2-3 | TRBV7-6 | - | TRBD2
CASSLNRQGALYNTEAFF | TRBJ1-1 | TRBV7-2 | - | TRBD1
CASSFSLSPSASTDTQYF | TRBJ2-3 | TRBV7-8 | - | -
CASSEEPGYRYNF | TRBJ2-7 | TRBV2 | - | -
CASSPGTGGLYEQYF | TRBJ2-7 | TRBV18 | - | TRBD1
CASSPIRQGGGNEQFF | TRBJ2-1 | TRBV18 | - | TRBD1
CASSGVLGAGNTIYF | TRBJ1-3 | TRBV14 | - | -
CASSRRDRGTDTQYF | TRBJ2-3 | TRBV5-6 | - | TRBD1
CASSVTSTGETQYF | TRBJ2-5 | TRBV9 | - | -
CASSPTSLTDTQYF | TRBJ2-3 | TRBV7-3 | - | -
CASSLRPGGNREQYF | TRBJ2-7 | TRBV5-6 | - | -
CASSPLPGGNEKLFF | TRBJ1-4 | TRBV9 | few | -
CASSLGTSGGKETQYF | TRBJ2-5 | TRBV5-4 | few | TRBD2
CASSLAGGPNEQFF | TRBJ2-1 | TRBV7-9 | - | TRBD2